Following are 14 T cell receptor beta chains from one sample sequenced in a study of OX40 agonist ivuxolimab in advanced cancers. Sequenced by immunoSEQ multiplex PCR; TCRdb stores in-frame clones only, minus some. This table holds approximately 99,000 clones, roughly 95% found once. The sample in question was CD4+ or CD8+ T cells sorted from blood, obtained in a trial of the OX40 agonist ivuxolimab. The receptor set was obtained from an adult with an advanced solid tumor such as melanoma, head and neck, liver or kidney cancer.

V is TRBV28 and J is TRBJ1-5; D remains ambiguous. V lost 8 bases, J lost 0 bases, and 11 bases lay in between. This CDR3 spans 14 amino acids. Germline V CDR1 and CDR2: MDHEN, SYDVKM. CDR3 sequence reads: CASGLEYSNQPQHF. For the CDR3, the DNA is TGTGCCAGCGGCCTAGAATATAGCAATCAGCCCCAGCATTTT.

The chain uses TRBV6-5 and TRBJ2-7, with D perhaps TRBD2 (7 bases). Germline V gene lookup returns CDR1 MNHEY and CDR2 SVGAGI. Trimming stripped 2 bases from V and 2 bases from J, with 10 bases between. The CDR3 runs 14 residues. CDR3 in DNA: TGTGCCAGCAGTTACGGGGGGGCTCCCTACGAGCAGTACTTC. This codes for CASSYGGAPYEQYF.

The chain is built from TRBV28 and TRBJ1-5; TRBD1 aligns across 10 bases. Trimming took 4 bases from V and 6 from J; bases not matched to a gene: 6. The germline CDR1 and CDR2 sequences are MDHEN and SYDVKM. This CDR3 is built from 15 residues. The CDR3 spells CASSYPGQGFQPQHF. As DNA, the CDR3 is TGTGCCAGCAGTTATCCGGGACAGGGGTTTCAGCCCCAGCATTTT.

This chain uses TRBV5-8 with TRBJ2-5; 10 nucleotides agree with TRBD1. V dropped 4 bases and J dropped 4; count of bases not matched to a gene: 7. CDR1 and CDR2 from the germline V gene are SGHTS and YDEGEE. This CDR3 contains 15 residues. Written as DNA, the CDR3 is TGTGCCAGCAGCACCGGGACAGGGGATGGAGAGACCCAGTACTTC. It encodes CASSTGTGDGETQYF. The variable domain in full, completed from reference TRBV5-8 and TRBJ2-5, reads EAGVTQSPTHLIKTRGQQATLRCSPISGHTSVYWYQQALGLGLQFLLWYDEGEERNRGNFPPRFSGRQFPNYSSELNVNALELEDSALYLCASSTGTGDGETQYFGPGTRLLVL.

The chain recombines TRBV6-6 with TRBJ1-1; unclear D gene. V lost 0 bases and J 3 bases, leaving 5 bases between the germline ends. The CDR3 consists of 13 residues. Germline V gene lookup returns CDR1 MNHNY and CDR2 SVGAGI (reference sequence). Here the CDR3 DNA reads TGTGCCAGCAGTTACTCGCAGTACACTGAAGCTTTCTTT. Amino acids: CASSYSQYTEAFF.

The chain couples TRBV7-9 to TRBJ1-4; TRBD1 matches at 7 bases. The ends lost 5 bases at V and 0 bases at J; junction bases unmatched: 3. Germline V gene sequence: CDR1 SEHNR, CDR2 FQNEAQ (reference sequence). The CDR3 is 15 amino acids. CDR3 coding DNA: TGTGCCAGCAGCCAGGGGGACCCAACTAATGAAAAACTGTTTTTT. Protein product: CASSQGDPTNEKLFF.

The chain couples TRBV7-2 to TRBJ2-7; the D call may be TRBD1 or TRBD2 (5 bases each). The CDR3 runs 13 residues. Deletions cut 4 bases from V and 2 bases from J, with 9 bases between. The germline V gene has CDR1 SGHTA and CDR2 FQGNSA. The chain's CDR3 is CASSSPGPYEQYF. The CDR3 region has the DNA TGTGCCAGCAGCTCCCCGGGGCCCTACGAGCAGTACTTC.

The V call is TRBV18, the J call TRBJ1-6; 7 bases map to TRBD1. Germline loops: CDR1 KGHSH, CDR2 LQKENI. V shed 5 bases and J 3 bases; nucleotides not matched to a gene: 13. CDR3 size: 18 residues. The CDR3 region is CASSTGAGTVFYNSPLHF. In DNA form, the CDR3 reads TGTGCCAGCTCAACCGGAGCCGGGACAGTCTTCTATAATTCACCCCTCCACTTT.

V and J are TRBV11-2 and TRBJ1-1; D remains ambiguous. The V gene lost 3 bases and the J gene lost 4 bases, with 6 bases spanning the gap. The germline gives CDR1 SGHAT, CDR2 FQNNGV. This CDR3 region has 12 residues. The chain's CDR3 is CASSFEVTEAFF. The CDR3 DNA follows: TGTGCCAGCAGCTTCGAAGTCACTGAAGCTTTCTTT.

The chain combines TRBV7-2 with TRBJ1-1; D not certain. Germline assignment: CDR1 SGHTA and CDR2 FQGNSA. The CDR3 extends over 15 amino acids. The V end lost 5 bases, the J end lost 5 bases, and 18 bases lay between the germline ends. DNA for the CDR3: TGTGCCAGCAGCCCACAAAACAGTGGAGTTACTGAAGCTTTCTTT. As protein: CASSPQNSGVTEAFF.

The chain uses TRBV2 and TRBJ1-1; tentatively, D is TRBD1 (5 bases). The CDR3 covers 15 residues. Trimming stripped 1 base from V and 6 bases from J, with 15 bases between. Germline V lookup: CDR1 SNHLY, CDR2 FYNNEI. As DNA, the CDR3 is TGTGCCAGCAGTGAAGTGGGGGTTTACAGGTCTGAAGCTTTCTTT. Translating gives CASSEVGVYRSEAFF.

The gene calls are TRBV10-1 and TRBJ2-1, with TRBD1 matching over 8 bases. V shed 11 bases and J 2 bases; nucleotides not matched to a gene: 8. The CDR3 extends over 14 amino acids. Germline V CDR1 and CDR2: WNHNN, SYGVQD (reference sequence). The CDR3 bases are TGCGCCGGCCCACAGGGGGTACCCTACAATGAGCAGTTCTTC. Translated: CAGPQGVPYNEQFF.

The genes are TRBV6-6 and TRBJ1-5; 7 bases line up with TRBD1. CDR3 size: 14 residues. Germline V gene data show CDR1 as MNHNY and CDR2 as SVGAGI (reference sequence). V lost 6 bases, J lost 6 bases, and 8 bases stayed unmatched. The CDR3 DNA follows: TGTGCCAGCAGACCAGGGGGTGACGGTCAGCCCCAGCATTTT. Amino acid sequence: CASRPGGDGQPQHF.

The chain uses TRBV5-6 and TRBJ1-3, with TRBD1 as a possible D gene (6 bases). The CDR3 is made up of 16 amino acids. Germline loops: CDR1 SGHDT, CDR2 YYEEEE. Trimming took 3 bases from V and 0 from J, leaving 13 bases between them. The CDR3 region has the DNA TGTGCCAGCAGCTCAACAGGGATTTTCTCTGGAAACACCATATATTTT. Amino acids: CASSSTGIFSGNTIYF.